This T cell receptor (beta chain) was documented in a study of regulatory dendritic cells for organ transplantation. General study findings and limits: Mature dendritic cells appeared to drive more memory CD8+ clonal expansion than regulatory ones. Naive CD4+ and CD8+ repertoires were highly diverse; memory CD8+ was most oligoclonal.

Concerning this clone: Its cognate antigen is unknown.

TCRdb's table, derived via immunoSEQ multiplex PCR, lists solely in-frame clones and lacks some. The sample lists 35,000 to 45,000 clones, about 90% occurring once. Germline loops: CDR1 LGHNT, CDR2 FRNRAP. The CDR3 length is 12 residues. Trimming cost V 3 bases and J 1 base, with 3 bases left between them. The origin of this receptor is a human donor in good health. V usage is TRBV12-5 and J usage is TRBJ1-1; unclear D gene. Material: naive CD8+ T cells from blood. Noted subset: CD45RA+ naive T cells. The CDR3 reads CASGFGNTEAFF. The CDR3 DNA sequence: TGTGCTAGTGGTTTCGGGAACACTGAAGCTTTCTTT.